The clone carrying this TCR beta chain was seen many times. The antigen remains undetermined. RNA transcripts gave rise to amplified TCR beta CDR3 regions. HTBI primers were employed in a first-round RT-PCR of the TCR CDR3. TCRdb reprocessed the multiplex PCR reads via MiXCR and lists one record per CDR3 protein. The sample records a few hundred thousand distinct CDR3 sequences, approximately 14% being singletons. Patients aged 18 to 65 with hyperthyroidism were newly diagnosed, with duration under 2 months. PBMCs stemmed from 8.5 to 10 ml fresh peripheral blood. The data stem from a study of T cells in Graves' hyperthyroidism and ophthalmopathy. The study, taken as a whole, reports: In the blood, most expanded thyroid clonotypes above 0.001 appeared as well. Before onset, ophthalmopathy was predicted by the model a median approximately 6.5 months earlier.

With 8 bases removed from V and 2 bases from J, the gap between germline ends came to 11 bases. CDR1 is SNHLY and CDR2 is FYNNEI in the germline V gene. This CDR3 comprises 13 residues. The V and J genes are TRBV2 and TRBJ2-3; D gene unclear. The receptor's source is a woman aged 25 to 39 with Graves' hyperthyroidism that later progressed to Graves' ophthalmopathy. The sequenced sample was blood. CDR3 protein: CASARLTTDTQYF. CDR3 DNA: TGTGCCAGCGCGCGACTTACCACAGATACGCAGTATTTT.